This record covers a single T cell receptor beta chain. What it binds is unknown. Amplification used 60 Vbeta primers and 13 Jbeta primers. Measured with immunoSEQ multiplex PCR; TCRdb has only the in-frame clones, and not every one. The sample records fewer than 120,000 clones, roughly 86% being singletons. These data come from a study of cytomegalovirus exposure and HLA in healthy donors. Study-wide findings and caveats: Another analysis was done later, and it associated more than 15,000 TCR beta sequences with HLA alleles at 0.05 false discovery rate. From TCR beta sequences, most subjects' HLA-A and HLA-B alleles were reportedly predicted accurately.

Germline V gives CDR1 WNHNN, CDR2 SYGVQD (reference sequence). V was clipped by 6 bases and J by 3 bases, with 11 bases between them. CDR3 length: 14 residues. Sequences were obtained from PBMCs. The V and J genes are TRBV10-1 and TRBJ1-4; weak D call: TRBD1 (6 bases). The TCR was taken from a middle-aged man in good health and CMV-seronegative. The CDR3: CASRTGGPNEKLFF. Here the CDR3 DNA reads TGCGCCAGCAGGACAGGTGGGCCTAATGAAAAACTGTTTTTT.